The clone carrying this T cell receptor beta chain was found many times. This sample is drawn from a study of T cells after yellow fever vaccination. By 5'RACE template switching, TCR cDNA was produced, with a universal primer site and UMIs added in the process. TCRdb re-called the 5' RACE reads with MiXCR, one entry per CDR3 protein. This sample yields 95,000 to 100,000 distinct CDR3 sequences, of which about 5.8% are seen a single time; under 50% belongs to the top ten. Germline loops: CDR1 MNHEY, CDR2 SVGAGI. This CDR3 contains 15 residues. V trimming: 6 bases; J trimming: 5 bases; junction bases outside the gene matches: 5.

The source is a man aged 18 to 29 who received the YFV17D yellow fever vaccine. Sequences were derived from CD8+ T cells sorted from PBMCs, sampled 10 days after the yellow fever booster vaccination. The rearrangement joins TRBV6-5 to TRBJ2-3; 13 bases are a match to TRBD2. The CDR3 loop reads CASRGLAGPRDTQYF. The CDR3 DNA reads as TGTGCCAGCAGGGGACTAGCGGGGCCGCGAGATACGCAGTATTTT.